This entry describes one T cell receptor beta chain. Seattle patient enrollment occurred during active infection, with longitudinal follow-up thereafter. This sample was taken from a study of blood T cell repertoires in COVID-19. Original methodology: Researchers report that nucleated cell counts were estimated from reference gene primer amplification. Here immunoSEQ multiplex PCR was the method, and the copy in TCRdb shows in-frame clones only, minus some. V, J and clone size were drawn from that table, and D and trimming were deduced from the DNA. The table shows about 200,000 clones, with 92% occurring only once. The CDR3 loop spans 17 amino acids. Germline V gene data show CDR1 as SGHTA and CDR2 as FQGNSA. The V end was cut by 1 base, the J end by 1 base, with 14 bases between.

The rearrangement links TRBV7-2 to TRBJ1-3; possible D gene TRBD1, 5 bases. The sample comprised peripheral blood. This TCR derives from a man between 60 and 75 years old with COVID-19, enrolled during active disease. CDR3 sequence: CASSLGFFGGSGNTIYF. The CDR3 DNA is TGTGCCAGCAGCTTAGGTTTTTTCGGGGGATCTGGAAACACCATATATTTT.